This T cell receptor beta chain comes out of a study of T-cell memory formation after mild COVID-19. Study conclusions and caveats: Within pre-infection memory, some responding clones were found, suggesting cross-reactive memory joined. Mostly located in CM and EM were contracting CD4+ clones, with contracting CD8+ clones located in EMRA.

TCRalpha and TCRbeta libraries used 5'RACE with constant-segment primers and UMIs. Each CDR3 protein is one row after TCRdb ran MiXCR on the 5' RACE reads. The sample carries under 650,000 distinct CDR3 sequences, more than 15% recorded once. In this sample, this clonotype turned up many times. The antigen remains undetermined. This CDR3 spans 15 amino acids. The junction had 0 bases not matched to a gene; V was cut back by 1 base and J by 3 bases. Germline CDR1 SGDLS, CDR2 YYNGEE. The gene calls are TRBV9 and TRBJ2-1; 11 nucleotides agree with TRBD2. The sequencing sample was made of PBMCs or a T cell subset sorted from them (not recorded which). The TCR originated in an adult woman who had mild COVID-19 (a few samples of this study predate the infection). Cell type and time point are not known. CDR3 loop: CASSVTSGGYNEQFF. DNA of the CDR3: TGTGCCAGCAGCGTAACTAGCGGGGGCTACAATGAGCAGTTCTTC.